This is a list of T cell receptor beta chains from one sample in a study of blood T cell repertoires in COVID-19. Here immunoSEQ multiplex PCR was the method, and the copy in TCRdb shows in-frame clones only, minus some. The table includes 350,000 to 450,000 clones, over 75% detected once. The sample taken for sequencing was peripheral blood. Source of these receptors: a woman aged 60-75 years with COVID-19, enrolled during active disease. Both conserved end residues are part of each CDR3. The D gene is left open where the match is weak.

>TRBJ1-2|TRBV5-6|NA
CASSLPTYNYGYTF
>TRBJ1-1|TRBV5-5|TRBD1
CASSSYRGYTEAFF
>TRBJ1-1|TRBV9|NA
CASSVEGSGWNTEAFF
>TRBJ1-4|TRBV7-9|TRBD1
CASRRTGTNEKLFF
>TRBJ2-7|TRBV15|NA
CATSREAGSYEQYF
>TRBJ1-1|TRBV2|TRBD1
CASSDRGVGEAFF
>TRBJ1-1|TRBV6-2/TRBV6-3|NA
CASSRLEGTEAFF
>TRBJ2-6|TRBV7-9|TRBD1
CASSRDRGTGANVLTF
>TRBJ2-6|TRBV15|NA
CATSNPDMAGANVLTF
>TRBJ1-4|TRBV10-3|NA
CAISGTEDEKLFF
>TRBJ1-1|TRBV14|NA
CASSQDRRNTEAFF
>TRBJ1-2|TRBV5-1|NA
CASSLSSQGNGYTF
>TRBJ1-5|TRBV28|NA
CACGSVARNQPQHF
>TRBJ1-1|TRBV7-3|NA
CASRRAPGETEAFF
>TRBJ1-5|TRBV18|NA
CASSPKDRLSSNQPQHF
>TRBJ2-1|TRBV2|TRBD1
CASKFKGTGTNEQFF
>TRBJ1-2|TRBV9|NA
CASSVGAGLGYTF
>TRBJ2-7|TRBV18|NA
CASSYSASYEQYF
>TRBJ1-5|TRBV5-6|NA
CASSLINSNQPQHF
>TRBJ2-1|TRBV19|NA
CASSIVGGGRNEQFF
>TRBJ1-1|TRBV20-1|NA
CSALRSSEAFF
>TRBJ2-5|TRBV3-1/TRBV3-2|TRBD1
CASRQGALYQETQYF
>TRBJ1-2|TRBV10-3|NA
CAISEQGPLPYGYTF
>TRBJ2-1|TRBV3-1/TRBV3-2|TRBD1
CASSQDDRGDEQFF
>TRBJ2-3|TRBV2|TRBD2
CASNTRRGGVKTDTQYF
>TRBJ1-6|TRBV5-5|NA
CASSTNISPLHF
>TRBJ1-2|TRBV30|TRBD1
CAWLLKQTGRGGYTF
>TRBJ1-2|TRBV6-5|NA
CASSYSNQGMSGYTF
>TRBJ1-1|TRBV25-1|NA
CASSEYRSGDTEAFF
>TRBJ1-2|TRBV15|TRBD1
CATSRKGDRDRMLYGYTF
>TRBJ2-6|TRBV28|NA
CASTGIGSGANVLTF
>TRBJ2-6|TRBV11-2|TRBD1
CASSARPGQAFSGANVLTF
>TRBJ1-1|TRBV6-5|NA
CASSYSSAGYAEAFF
>TRBJ1-2|TRBV29-1|TRBD1
CSVTDDRDGYGYTF
>TRBJ2-7|TRBV28|TRBD2
CASRRGLAVSEQYF
>TRBJ2-5|TRBV6-1|NA
CASSEDTRQGIQETQYF
>TRBJ2-2|TRBV3-1/TRBV3-2|TRBD2
CASRLGGADGELFF
>TRBJ2-5|TRBV5-4|NA
CASSLIGQGPETQYF
>TRBJ1-4|TRBV6-1|TRBD1
CASSEAGRGLGEKLFF
>TRBJ1-2|TRBV27|NA
CASSFRGGEGYTF
>TRBJ1-6|TRBV29-1|NA
CSVAQGWNSPLHF
>TRBJ1-2|TRBV9|TRBD1
CASSVLGTTGDGYTF
>TRBJ1-1|TRBV2|NA
CASSEARTLTEAFF
>TRBJ2-7|TRBV3-1/TRBV3-2|NA
CASSQEGRNEQYF
>TRBJ2-5|TRBV20-1|NA
CSARDVSQYF
>TRBJ1-1|TRBV30|NA
CAWLRALEGMNTEAFF
>TRBJ1-3|TRBV11-2|NA
CASSFLDRREGNTIYF
>TRBJ1-2|TRBV19|TRBD1
CASGGLMGTGTTYGYTF
>TRBJ2-5|TRBV28|NA
CASSLWSAGSQETQYF
>TRBJ2-5|TRBV24-1|TRBD1
CATSDLTTGARETQYF
>TRBJ2-5|TRBV6-5|TRBD1
CASRRTGGAGETQYF
>TRBJ1-2|TRBV2|NA
CASSEGPGTWYTF
>TRBJ1-4|TRBV2|NA
CASRDVGLARPNEKLFF
>TRBJ2-2|TRBV7-9|TRBD2
CASSTQRGHNTGELFF
>TRBJ1-3|TRBV4-1|NA
CASSDQAFSGNTIYF
>TRBJ2-7|TRBV28|NA
CASSKGGSYEQYF
>TRBJ2-5|TRBV5-1|TRBD1
CASSPTGVETQYF